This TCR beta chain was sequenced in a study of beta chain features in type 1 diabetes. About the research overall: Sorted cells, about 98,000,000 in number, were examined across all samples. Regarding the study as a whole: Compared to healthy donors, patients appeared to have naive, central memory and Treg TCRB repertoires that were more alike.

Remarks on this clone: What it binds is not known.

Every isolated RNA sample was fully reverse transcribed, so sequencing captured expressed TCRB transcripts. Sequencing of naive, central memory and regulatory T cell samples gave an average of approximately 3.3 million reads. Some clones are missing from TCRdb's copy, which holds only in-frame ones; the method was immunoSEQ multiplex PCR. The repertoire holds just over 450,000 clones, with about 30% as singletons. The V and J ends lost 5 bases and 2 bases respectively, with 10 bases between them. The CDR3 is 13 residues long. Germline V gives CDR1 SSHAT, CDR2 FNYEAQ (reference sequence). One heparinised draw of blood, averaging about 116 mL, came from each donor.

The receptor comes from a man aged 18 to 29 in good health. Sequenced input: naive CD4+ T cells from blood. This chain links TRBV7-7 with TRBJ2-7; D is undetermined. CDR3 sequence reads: CASSPLTTYEQYF. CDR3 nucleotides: TGTGCCAGCAGCCCGTTAACAACCTACGAGCAGTACTTC.